The rows below give T cell receptor beta chains drawn from one sample of a study of cytomegalovirus exposure and HLA in healthy donors. TCRdb keeps only in-frame clones here, not all; method: immunoSEQ multiplex PCR. Among around 150,000 clones listed, roughly 79% were seen once. Sequencing used PBMCs. Receptor source: a man aged 30 to 45 in good health and CMV-seropositive. The CDR3 runs from the conserved cysteine through the conserved F or W. D genes are given only for firm matches. Some rows mark clone size as missing; the rest say once, few, many or name a class of expanded clone.

V	D	J	size	DNA	CDR3
TRBV2	.	TRBJ2-7	once	TGTGCTCTAATCCGCCTACAGGGTTTCACAACCTACGAGCAGTACTTC	CALIRLQGFTTYEQYF
TRBV5-1	.	TRBJ1-2	.	TGCGCCAGCAGCTTTAACCAACAGTCCTATGGCTACACCTTC	CASSFNQQSYGYTF
TRBV29-1	.	TRBJ1-1	many	TGCAGCGTTGTGTCCGGATTTTTGGGACTGACTGAAGCTTTCTTT	CSVVSGFLGLTEAFF
TRBV4-1	.	TRBJ2-7	.	TGCGCCAGCAGCCAAGAAACGCCTGTCGGGAGTTCCTCCTACGAGCAGTACTTC	CASSQETPVGSSSYEQYF
TRBV18	.	TRBJ2-3	many	TGTGCCAGCTCACCCACGGGAGACACAGATACGCAGTATTTT	CASSPTGDTDTQYF
TRBV28	TRBD1	TRBJ1-5	few	TGTGCCAGCAGTCCCGTGGACAGGGATGGACAGCCCCAGCATTTT	CASSPVDRDGQPQHF
TRBV20-1	.	TRBJ1-1	.	TGCAGTGCGATAAAATCACTGGAAGCTTTCTTT	CSAIKSLEAFF
TRBV7-2	.	TRBJ1-2	.	TGTGCCAGCAGCTTAGCGCTCGGCAGGGGTGGCTACACCTTC	CASSLALGRGGYTF
TRBV27	.	TRBJ2-3	.	TGTGCCAGCAGTGCCCAACCCCCCTCTTTGCGTGACACAGATACGCAGTATTTT	CASSAQPPSLRDTDTQYF
TRBV6-1	TRBD1	TRBJ2-2	.	TGTGCCAGCAGTGAAGGGGGTAGGGGACAGGGGGCGGCGAACACCGGGGAGCTGTTTTTT	CASSEGGRGQGAANTGELFF
TRBV9	TRBD2	TRBJ2-5	.	TGTGCCAGCAGCGTAGGACTAGCGGGGGGTGTTAAAGAGACCCAGTACTTC	CASSVGLAGGVKETQYF
TRBV5-1	TRBD2	TRBJ2-2	.	TGCGCCAGCAGCTTGGATCTAGCGGGGGGCGCGAACACCGGGGAGCTGTTTTTT	CASSLDLAGGANTGELFF
TRBV7-2	TRBD1	TRBJ2-7	.	TGTGCCAGCAGCTTCTATCGGACAGGCAGTCCCGAGCAGTACTTC	CASSFYRTGSPEQYF
TRBV5-8	.	TRBJ2-7	.	TGTGCCAGCAGCTTGGGGCAGGGTCGCTCCTACGAGCAGTACTTC	CASSLGQGRSYEQYF
TRBV14	TRBD2	TRBJ2-7	.	TGTGCCAGCAGCCAGCGTCTAGCGGGAGCCCCTGAGCAGTACTTC	CASSQRLAGAPEQYF
TRBV15	TRBD2	TRBJ2-7	.	TGTGCCACGGATTATGGCCGGGGACTAGCGGGAGGCCCGACCTACGAGCAGTACTTC	CATDYGRGLAGGPTYEQYF
TRBV2	TRBD1	TRBJ1-5	many	TGTGCCAGTGCAGGGGGGACGAGCAATCAGCCCCAGCATTTT	CASAGGTSNQPQHF
TRBV19	TRBD2	TRBJ2-3	few	TGTGCCAGTAGCTTAGCGGGCCGTTCAGATACGCAGTATTTT	CASSLAGRSDTQYF
TRBV6-1	TRBD1	TRBJ2-7	.	TGTGCCAGCAGTTCCGGGACAGGGGTCTCCGAGCAGTACTTC	CASSSGTGVSEQYF
TRBV5-1	.	TRBJ2-1	.	TGCGCCAGCAGCTTACAGGGTAACTACAATGAGCAGTTCTTC	CASSLQGNYNEQFF